The present T cell receptor (beta chain) was sequenced within a study of T cell responses to AZD1222 COVID-19 vaccine. Study conclusions and caveats: Increased Spike-specific TCR breadth and depth were observed after two AZD1222 doses. Unmutated regions of variants are reportedly targeted by nearly half of spike-specific TCRs. White British people made up most donors, females outnumbered males, and clonal diversity was possibly underestimated.

Sequenced by immunoSEQ multiplex PCR; TCRdb stores in-frame clones only, minus some. This table has tens of thousands of clones, roughly 88% appearing once. A note on this clone: What it binds is not known.

V was pared by 3 bases and J by 4 bases, with 12 bases between. The CDR3 extends over 14 amino acids. CDR1 is MGHRA, CDR2 YSYEKL, per germline. This TCR was recovered from an adult in good health. The V and J genes are TRBV4-1 and TRBJ1-1; weak D call: TRBD1 (5 bases). Sample: peripheral blood, taken on day 0 of AZD1222 vaccination. The CDR3 is CASSHSTASTEAFF. CDR3 DNA sequence: TGCGCCAGCAGCCATTCGACAGCGAGCACTGAAGCTTTCTTT.